Included here is one T cell receptor beta chain sequence, with context. This specimen comes from a study of T cell responses to AZD1222 COVID-19 vaccine. Study information: Second-dose timings of about 4 or about 12 weeks were pooled.

The V end was cut by 6 bases, the J end by 4 bases, with 10 bases between. The CDR3 runs 13 residues. Produced via immunoSEQ multiplex PCR; TCRdb's table is partial and in-frame only. The data contain 95,000 or so clones, around 90% of them singletons. Specimen: peripheral blood, collected on day 0 of AZD1222 vaccination. The chain employs TRBV12-3 or TRBV12-4 and TRBJ1-5; D ambiguous. This TCR derives from an adult in good health. The DNA for the CDR3 is TGTGCCAGCAGCTCCAACATTAATCAGCCCCAGCATTTT. Its translation is CASSSNINQPQHF.